This TCR beta chain was identified in a study of long-term antiretroviral therapy in people with HIV. This CDR3 is built from 14 residues. Trimming took 3 bases from V and 2 from J, leaving 11 bases between them. Germline values: CDR1 MGHRA, CDR2 YSYEKL. At survey level, the immunoSEQ assay was run in its v3.0 version. Sequencing was performed with immunoSEQ multiplex PCR; in TCRdb, only in-frame clones are kept and a portion is missing. The data show 35,000 to 45,000 clones, over 80% seen once. In each sample, about 0.95-11 million cryopreserved PBMC were present before DNA extraction. The sample holds a few counts of this clone. As yet, its antigen is unknown. The study, taken as a whole, reports: HIV repertoires had narrower CDR3 length ranges than controls.

This rearrangement joins TRBV4-1 to TRBJ2-7; TRBD1 might be the D (6 bases). The source was unsorted PBMCs, collected 1 year after starting antiretroviral therapy. This TCR derives from a man younger than 30 with HIV. Here the CDR3 DNA reads TGCGCCAGCAGCCAGGACAGCCTAGCCTACGAGCAGTACTTC. Residues: CASSQDSLAYEQYF.